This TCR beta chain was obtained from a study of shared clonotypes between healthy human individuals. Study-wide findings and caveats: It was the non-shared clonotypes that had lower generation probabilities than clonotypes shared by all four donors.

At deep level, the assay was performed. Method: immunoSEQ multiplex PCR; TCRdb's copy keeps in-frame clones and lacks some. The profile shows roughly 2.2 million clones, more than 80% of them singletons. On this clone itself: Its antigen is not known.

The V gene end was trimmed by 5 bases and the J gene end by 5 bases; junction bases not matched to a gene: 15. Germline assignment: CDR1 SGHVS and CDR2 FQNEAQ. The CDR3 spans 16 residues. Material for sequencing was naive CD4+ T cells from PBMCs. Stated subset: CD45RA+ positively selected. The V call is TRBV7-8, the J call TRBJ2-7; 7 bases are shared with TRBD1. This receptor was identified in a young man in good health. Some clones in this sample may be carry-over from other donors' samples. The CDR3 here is CASSMGPGQTTHEQYF. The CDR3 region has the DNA TGTGCCAGCAGCATGGGACCGGGACAGACCACCCACGAGCAGTACTTC.